A selection of T cell receptor beta chains follows, all from one sample in a study of T cells after yellow fever vaccination. From the 5' RACE reads, TCRdb called clonotypes with MiXCR, one entry per CDR3 protein. This table holds 500,000 to 650,000 distinct CDR3 sequences, roughly 12% found once. The sample in question was PBMCs, obtained on the day of the yellow fever booster vaccination. The receptors originated from a man aged 30-40 years who received the YFV17D yellow fever vaccine. CDR3s include the opening cysteine and the closing phenylalanine or tryptophan. D genes are given only for firm matches. Not every row has a clone size; where given, it reads once, few, many or a size class.

clone_size: few; j_call: TRBJ2-3; d_call: -; v_call: TRBV19; cdr3_aa: CASSPPDYTDTQYF; cdr3_nt: TGTGCCAGTAGTCCGCCGGACTACACAGATACGCAGTATTTT
clone_size: many; j_call: TRBJ2-2; d_call: TRBD1; v_call: TRBV12-3/TRBV12-4; cdr3_aa: CASTGQVNTGELFF; cdr3_nt: TGTGCCAGCACGGGACAGGTGAACACCGGGGAGCTGTTTTTT
clone_size: few; j_call: TRBJ2-1; d_call: -; v_call: TRBV24-1; cdr3_aa: CATEASAYNEQFF; cdr3_nt: TGTGCCACCGAGGCCTCAGCCTACAATGAGCAGTTCTTC
clone_size: -; j_call: TRBJ2-2; d_call: -; v_call: TRBV11-2; cdr3_aa: CASSLDRGGRGNTGELFF; cdr3_nt: TGTGCCAGCAGCTTAGATAGAGGGGGACGGGGGAACACCGGGGAGCTGTTTTTT
clone_size: -; j_call: TRBJ2-2; d_call: TRBD2; v_call: TRBV30; cdr3_aa: CAWSGTMELAGDTGELFF; cdr3_nt: TGTGCCTGGAGTGGGACTATGGAACTAGCGGGAGATACCGGGGAGCTGTTTTTT
clone_size: -; j_call: TRBJ2-1; d_call: TRBD2; v_call: TRBV15; cdr3_aa: CATSRVAGGEQFF; cdr3_nt: TGTGCCACCAGCAGAGTAGCGGGAGGGGAGCAGTTCTTC
clone_size: -; j_call: TRBJ2-7; d_call: TRBD1; v_call: TRBV28; cdr3_aa: CASTLLQGAYEQYF; cdr3_nt: TGTGCCAGCACCCTTCTTCAGGGGGCCTACGAGCAGTACTTC
clone_size: few; j_call: TRBJ2-2; d_call: -; v_call: TRBV4-2; cdr3_aa: CASSQKPDGAGELFF; cdr3_nt: TGTGCCAGCAGCCAAAAGCCAGATGGGGCCGGGGAGCTGTTTTTT
clone_size: -; j_call: TRBJ2-5; d_call: -; v_call: TRBV29-1; cdr3_aa: CSAGGAGQETQYF; cdr3_nt: TGCAGCGCTGGGGGTGCCGGACAAGAGACCCAGTACTTC
clone_size: -; j_call: TRBJ2-1; d_call: TRBD2; v_call: TRBV6-2/TRBV6-3; cdr3_aa: CASSFQVLAESSYNEQFF; cdr3_nt: TGTGCCAGCAGTTTCCAGGTTCTAGCGGAGAGCTCCTACAATGAGCAGTTCTTC
clone_size: -; j_call: TRBJ2-2; d_call: -; v_call: TRBV5-1; cdr3_aa: CASSLRDPGWAVMTTGELFF; cdr3_nt: TGCGCCAGCAGCTTACGAGACCCGGGGTGGGCCGTCATGACCACCGGGGAGCTGTTTTTT
clone_size: few; j_call: TRBJ2-2; d_call: -; v_call: TRBV6-2/TRBV6-3; cdr3_aa: CASSTGGNTGELFF; cdr3_nt: TGTGCCAGCAGCACCGGGGGTAACACCGGGGAGCTGTTTTTT
clone_size: few; j_call: TRBJ2-6; d_call: -; v_call: TRBV5-1; cdr3_aa: CASTFSGANVLTF; cdr3_nt: TGCGCCAGCACCTTCTCTGGGGCCAACGTCCTGACTTTC
clone_size: few; j_call: TRBJ2-4; d_call: TRBD2; v_call: TRBV10-3; cdr3_aa: CAISEWASGSMGLAKNIQYF; cdr3_nt: TGTGCCATCAGTGAGTGGGCTAGCGGGTCTATGGGACTAGCCAAAAACATTCAGTACTTC
clone_size: few; j_call: TRBJ2-2; d_call: TRBD2; v_call: TRBV12-3/TRBV12-4; cdr3_aa: CASSRGLAGVGELFF; cdr3_nt: TGTGCCAGCAGCAGGGGACTAGCGGGAGTCGGGGAGCTGTTTTTT
clone_size: -; j_call: TRBJ2-1; d_call: -; v_call: TRBV12-3/TRBV12-4; cdr3_aa: CATCHRPDNEQFF; cdr3_nt: TGTGCCACCTGCCACAGACCCGACAATGAGCAGTTCTTC
clone_size: -; j_call: TRBJ1-1; d_call: -; v_call: TRBV30; cdr3_aa: CAFQGENTEAFF; cdr3_nt: TGTGCCTTCCAAGGGGAGAACACTGAAGCTTTCTTT
clone_size: -; j_call: TRBJ2-4; d_call: TRBD2; v_call: TRBV12-3/TRBV12-4; cdr3_aa: CASSFEGGKNIQYF; cdr3_nt: TGTGCCAGCAGTTTTGAGGGAGGGAAAAACATTCAGTACTTC
clone_size: -; j_call: TRBJ2-7; d_call: -; v_call: TRBV5-1; cdr3_aa: CASNSNSYEQYF; cdr3_nt: TGCGCCAGCAACTCTAATTCCTACGAGCAGTACTTC
clone_size: many; j_call: TRBJ1-1; d_call: -; v_call: TRBV9; cdr3_aa: CASSETGGAGTEAFF; cdr3_nt: TGTGCCAGCAGCGAAACCGGGGGGGCGGGCACTGAAGCTTTCTTT
clone_size: -; j_call: TRBJ2-7; d_call: -; v_call: TRBV5-4; cdr3_aa: CASSLSLSGAYEQYF; cdr3_nt: TGTGCCAGCAGCTTGAGTCTTAGCGGAGCCTACGAGCAGTACTTC
clone_size: -; j_call: TRBJ1-1; d_call: TRBD1; v_call: TRBV7-8; cdr3_aa: CASSSPDRGNTEAFF; cdr3_nt: TGTGCCAGCAGCTCCCCCGACAGGGGGAACACTGAAGCTTTCTTT
clone_size: few; j_call: TRBJ2-1; d_call: TRBD2; v_call: TRBV29-1; cdr3_aa: CSVPGTSGVGQFF; cdr3_nt: TGCAGCGTTCCCGGGACTAGCGGGGTCGGGCAGTTCTTC
clone_size: -; j_call: TRBJ2-4; d_call: -; v_call: TRBV5-1; cdr3_aa: CASTPKGLGAKNIQYF; cdr3_nt: TGCGCCAGCACCCCGAAGGGCCTTGGGGCCAAAAACATTCAGTACTTC
clone_size: -; j_call: TRBJ1-1; d_call: -; v_call: TRBV29-1; cdr3_aa: CSVGSGMNTEAFF; cdr3_nt: TGCAGCGTTGGTTCCGGGATGAACACTGAAGCTTTCTTT
clone_size: few; j_call: TRBJ1-3; d_call: -; v_call: TRBV20-1; cdr3_aa: CSGTYGNTIYF; cdr3_nt: TGCAGTGGGACCTATGGAAACACCATATATTTT
clone_size: -; j_call: TRBJ2-2; d_call: TRBD1; v_call: TRBV5-1; cdr3_aa: CASSPGQGFAGELFF; cdr3_nt: TGCGCCAGCAGCCCGGGACAGGGTTTCGCCGGGGAGCTGTTTTTT
clone_size: -; j_call: TRBJ1-5; d_call: -; v_call: TRBV25-1; cdr3_aa: CASSVSSNQPQHF; cdr3_nt: TGTGCCAGCAGTGTCAGTAGCAATCAGCCCCAGCATTTT
clone_size: many; j_call: TRBJ2-2; d_call: -; v_call: TRBV7-2; cdr3_aa: CASRQKLAGELFF; cdr3_nt: TGTGCCAGCAGGCAAAAATTGGCCGGGGAGCTGTTTTTT
clone_size: many; j_call: TRBJ2-3; d_call: TRBD1; v_call: TRBV18; cdr3_aa: CASLGTGTDTQYF; cdr3_nt: TGTGCCAGCCTCGGGACAGGGACAGATACGCAGTATTTT
clone_size: -; j_call: TRBJ2-2; d_call: TRBD1; v_call: TRBV3-1; cdr3_aa: CASSQDYPTGTGELFF; cdr3_nt: TGTGCCAGCAGCCAAGATTATCCGACAGGGACCGGGGAGCTGTTTTTT
clone_size: many; j_call: TRBJ2-3; d_call: -; v_call: TRBV7-2; cdr3_aa: CASSPRRTDTQYF; cdr3_nt: TGTGCCAGCAGCCCTAGGAGGACAGATACGCAGTATTTT
clone_size: many; j_call: TRBJ2-7; d_call: -; v_call: TRBV12-3/TRBV12-4; cdr3_aa: CASSLARGWEQYF; cdr3_nt: TGTGCCAGCAGTTTAGCGCGGGGATGGGAGCAGTACTTC
clone_size: few; j_call: TRBJ1-6; d_call: -; v_call: TRBV5-1; cdr3_aa: CASSYGPPGSPLHF; cdr3_nt: TGCGCCAGCAGCTACGGTCCCCCGGGGTCACCCCTCCACTTT
clone_size: few; j_call: TRBJ1-4; d_call: -; v_call: TRBV20-1; cdr3_aa: CSASLSRNEKLFF; cdr3_nt: TGCAGTGCTAGTTTAAGCAGGAATGAAAAACTGTTTTTT
clone_size: few; j_call: TRBJ2-2; d_call: -; v_call: TRBV4-3; cdr3_aa: CASSQEYVWPGELFF; cdr3_nt: TGCGCCAGCAGCCAAGAATACGTTTGGCCCGGGGAGCTGTTTTTT
clone_size: -; j_call: TRBJ2-3; d_call: TRBD2; v_call: TRBV20-1; cdr3_aa: CSARVPRLAGTDTQYF; cdr3_nt: TGCAGTGCTAGAGTGCCCAGACTAGCGGGAACAGATACGCAGTATTTT
clone_size: -; j_call: TRBJ2-2; d_call: -; v_call: TRBV20-1; cdr3_aa: CSARAGPSNTGELFF; cdr3_nt: TGCAGTGCTCGGGCGGGGCCATCGAACACCGGGGAGCTGTTTTTT
clone_size: -; j_call: TRBJ1-4; d_call: TRBD1; v_call: TRBV2; cdr3_aa: CASRRQGLEEKLFF; cdr3_nt: TGTGCCAGCCGCCGACAGGGGTTAGAGGAAAAACTGTTTTTT
clone_size: -; j_call: TRBJ2-7; d_call: -; v_call: TRBV7-2; cdr3_aa: CASSLEVGVGYEQYF; cdr3_nt: TGTGCCAGCAGCTTAGAGGTGGGAGTAGGCTACGAGCAGTACTTC
clone_size: few; j_call: TRBJ2-3; d_call: -; v_call: TRBV30; cdr3_aa: CAWSPHGDTQYF; cdr3_nt: TGTGCCTGGAGTCCTCACGGGGATACGCAGTATTTT
clone_size: few; j_call: TRBJ2-7; d_call: -; v_call: TRBV12-3/TRBV12-4; cdr3_aa: CASSPLGLGSSYEQYF; cdr3_nt: TGTGCCAGCAGTCCTTTAGGACTGGGGAGCTCCTACGAGCAGTACTTC
clone_size: few; j_call: TRBJ1-5; d_call: TRBD1; v_call: TRBV27; cdr3_aa: CASREQGGQPQHF; cdr3_nt: TGTGCCAGCAGGGAACAGGGGGGACAGCCCCAGCATTTT
clone_size: few; j_call: TRBJ1-5; d_call: TRBD1; v_call: TRBV6-2/TRBV6-3; cdr3_aa: CASSFPTGTAVQPQHF; cdr3_nt: TGTGCCAGCAGTTTCCCCACGGGGACAGCGGTTCAGCCCCAGCATTTT
clone_size: -; j_call: TRBJ2-1; d_call: -; v_call: TRBV5-1; cdr3_aa: CASSSSEGNYNEQFF; cdr3_nt: TGCGCCAGCAGCTCCTCAGAGGGGAACTACAATGAGCAGTTCTTC
clone_size: few; j_call: TRBJ2-2; d_call: -; v_call: TRBV20-1; cdr3_aa: CSARDDGRNTGELFF; cdr3_nt: TGCAGTGCTAGAGACGACGGGAGGAACACCGGGGAGCTGTTTTTT
clone_size: -; j_call: TRBJ2-5; d_call: -; v_call: TRBV7-9; cdr3_aa: CASSLTIQETQYF; cdr3_nt: TGTGCCAGCAGCTTAACTATACAAGAGACCCAGTACTTC
clone_size: few; j_call: TRBJ1-5; d_call: TRBD1; v_call: TRBV12-3/TRBV12-4; cdr3_aa: CASSKDRLHNQPQHF; cdr3_nt: TGTGCCAGCAGCAAGGACAGGCTACACAATCAGCCCCAGCATTTT
clone_size: few; j_call: TRBJ1-2; d_call: -; v_call: TRBV7-2; cdr3_aa: CASSLVARDYGYTF; cdr3_nt: TGTGCCAGCAGCTTAGTGGCCAGGGACTATGGCTACACCTTC
clone_size: many; j_call: TRBJ2-7; d_call: -; v_call: TRBV12-3/TRBV12-4; cdr3_aa: CASSFREGSYEQYF; cdr3_nt: TGTGCCAGCAGTTTCCGCGAGGGCTCCTACGAGCAGTACTTC
clone_size: few; j_call: TRBJ2-1; d_call: -; v_call: TRBV6-2/TRBV6-3; cdr3_aa: CASSYLAEAYNEQFF; cdr3_nt: TGTGCCAGCAGTTACTTAGCGGAGGCCTACAATGAGCAGTTCTTC
clone_size: -; j_call: TRBJ2-3; d_call: -; v_call: TRBV6-2/TRBV6-3; cdr3_aa: CASSYGRTDTQYF; cdr3_nt: TGTGCCAGCAGTTACGGCCGAACAGATACGCAGTATTTT
clone_size: few; j_call: TRBJ2-1; d_call: -; v_call: TRBV5-1; cdr3_aa: CASSLSSSERTQFF; cdr3_nt: TGCGCCAGCAGCTTGAGCAGTTCAGAACGTACGCAGTTCTTC